This T cell receptor (beta chain) was documented in a study of graft-versus-host responses after intestinal transplantation. Study overall: Grafts that recipients had were multivisceral, liver-intestinal, or isolated intestinal transplants. Recipients uniformly received anti-thymocyte globulin induction, followed by tacrolimus and steroids for roughly 3 years.

TCRdb keeps only in-frame clones here, not all; method: immunoSEQ multiplex PCR. The table has about 54,000 clones, about 89% seen once. Germline V gene data show CDR1 as MNHEY and CDR2 as SVGAGI. J gave up 3 bases and V 5 bases, and 1 base lay outside the gene matches. There are 13 residues in the CDR3. The clonotype was recovered from a human patient who received an intestinal transplant, so some T cells may come from the graft donor. V gene TRBV6-5 combines with J gene TRBJ2-1; 7 nucleotides match TRBD1. The input for sequencing was PBMCs, taken 662 days after intestinal transplant. The CDR3 protein is CASSGDSYNEQFF. As DNA, the CDR3 is TGTGCCAGCAGTGGGGACAGCTACAATGAGCAGTTCTTC.